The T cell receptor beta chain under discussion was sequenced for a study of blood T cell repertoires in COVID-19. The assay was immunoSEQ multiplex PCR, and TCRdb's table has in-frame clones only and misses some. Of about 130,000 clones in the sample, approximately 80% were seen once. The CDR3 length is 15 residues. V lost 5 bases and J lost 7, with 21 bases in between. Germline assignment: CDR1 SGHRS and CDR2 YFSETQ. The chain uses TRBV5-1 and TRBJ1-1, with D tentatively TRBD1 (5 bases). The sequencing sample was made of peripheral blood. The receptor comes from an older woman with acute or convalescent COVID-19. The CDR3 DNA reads TGCGCCAGCAGGGGTCGTACAGCATTAGACAGTGAAGCTTTCTTT. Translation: CASRGRTALDSEAFF.